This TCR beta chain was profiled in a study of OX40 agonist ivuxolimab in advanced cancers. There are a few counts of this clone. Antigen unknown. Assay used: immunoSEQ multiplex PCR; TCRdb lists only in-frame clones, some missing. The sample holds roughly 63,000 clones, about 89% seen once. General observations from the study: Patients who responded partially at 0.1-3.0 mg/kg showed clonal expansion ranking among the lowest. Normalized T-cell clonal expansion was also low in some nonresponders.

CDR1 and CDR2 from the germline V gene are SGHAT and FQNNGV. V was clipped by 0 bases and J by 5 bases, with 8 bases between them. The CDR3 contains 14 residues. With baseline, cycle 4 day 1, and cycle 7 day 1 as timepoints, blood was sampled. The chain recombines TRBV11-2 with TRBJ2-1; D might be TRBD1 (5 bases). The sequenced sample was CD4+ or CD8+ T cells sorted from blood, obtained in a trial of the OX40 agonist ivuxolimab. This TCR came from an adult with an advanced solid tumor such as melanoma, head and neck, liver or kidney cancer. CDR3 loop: CASSLELGDNEQFF. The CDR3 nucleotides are TGTGCCAGCAGCTTAGAGCTAGGGGACAATGAGCAGTTCTTC.